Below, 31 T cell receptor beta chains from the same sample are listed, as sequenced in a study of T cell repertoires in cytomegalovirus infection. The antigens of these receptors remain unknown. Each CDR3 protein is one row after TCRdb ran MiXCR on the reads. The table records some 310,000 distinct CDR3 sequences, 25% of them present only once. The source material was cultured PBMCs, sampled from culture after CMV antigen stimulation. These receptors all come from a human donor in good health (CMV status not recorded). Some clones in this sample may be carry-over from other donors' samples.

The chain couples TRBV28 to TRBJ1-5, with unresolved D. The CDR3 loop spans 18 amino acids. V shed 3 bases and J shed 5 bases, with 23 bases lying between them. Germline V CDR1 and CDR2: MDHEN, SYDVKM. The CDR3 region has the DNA TGTGCCAGCAGTTTGATGTCAGGTCCGAATAAAATTGATCAGCCCCAGCATTTT. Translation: CASSLMSGPNKIDQPQHF.

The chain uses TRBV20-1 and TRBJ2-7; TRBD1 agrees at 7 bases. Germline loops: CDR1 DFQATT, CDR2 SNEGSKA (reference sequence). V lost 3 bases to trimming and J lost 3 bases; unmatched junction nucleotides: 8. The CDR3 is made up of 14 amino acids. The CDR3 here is CSASSGRGSYEQYF. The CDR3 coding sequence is TGCAGTGCTAGTTCCGGCAGGGGGAGCTACGAGCAGTACTTC.

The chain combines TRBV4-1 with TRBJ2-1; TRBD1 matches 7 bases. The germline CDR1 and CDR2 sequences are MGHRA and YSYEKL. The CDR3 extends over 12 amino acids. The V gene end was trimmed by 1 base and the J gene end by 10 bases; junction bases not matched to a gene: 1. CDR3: CASSQGTGEQFF. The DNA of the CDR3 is TGCGCCAGCAGCCAAGGGACAGGAGAGCAGTTCTTC.

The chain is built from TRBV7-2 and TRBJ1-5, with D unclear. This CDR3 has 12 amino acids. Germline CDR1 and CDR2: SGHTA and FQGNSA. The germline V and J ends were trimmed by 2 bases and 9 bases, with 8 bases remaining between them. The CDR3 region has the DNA TGTGCCAGCAGCTTACATCCTGGGCCCCAGCATTTT. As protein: CASSLHPGPQHF.

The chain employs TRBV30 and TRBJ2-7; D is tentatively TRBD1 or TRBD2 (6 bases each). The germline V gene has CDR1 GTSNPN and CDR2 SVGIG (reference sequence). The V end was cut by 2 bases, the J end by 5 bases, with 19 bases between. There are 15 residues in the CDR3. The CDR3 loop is CAWSPSGAKRDEQYV. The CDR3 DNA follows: TGTGCCTGGAGTCCTTCGGGGGCCAAGCGGGACGAGCAGTACGTC.

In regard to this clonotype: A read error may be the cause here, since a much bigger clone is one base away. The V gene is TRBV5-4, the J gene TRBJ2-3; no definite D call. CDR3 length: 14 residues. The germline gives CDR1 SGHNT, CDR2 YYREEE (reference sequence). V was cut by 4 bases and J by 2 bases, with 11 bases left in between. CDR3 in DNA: TGTGCCAGCAGCCCCGGACCAGTCACAGATACGCAGTATTTT. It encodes CASSPGPVTDTQYF.

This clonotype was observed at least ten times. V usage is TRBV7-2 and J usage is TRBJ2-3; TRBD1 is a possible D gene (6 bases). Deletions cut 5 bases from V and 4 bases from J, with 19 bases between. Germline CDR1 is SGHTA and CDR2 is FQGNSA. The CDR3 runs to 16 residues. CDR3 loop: CASSVPRGLRADTQYF. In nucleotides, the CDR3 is TGTGCCAGCAGCGTCCCTAGGGGGTTGAGGGCAGATACGCAGTATTTT. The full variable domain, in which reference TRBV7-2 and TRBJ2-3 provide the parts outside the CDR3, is GAGVSQSPSNKVTEKGKDVELRCDPISGHTALYWYRQSLGQGLEFLIYFQGNSAPDKSGLPSDRFSAERTGGSVSTLTIQRTQQEDSAVYLCASSVPRGLRADTQYFGPGTRLTVL.

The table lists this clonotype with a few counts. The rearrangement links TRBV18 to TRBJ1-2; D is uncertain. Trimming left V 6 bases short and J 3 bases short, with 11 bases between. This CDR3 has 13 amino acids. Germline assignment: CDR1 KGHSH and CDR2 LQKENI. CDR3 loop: CASSERRDYGYTF. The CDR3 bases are TGTGCCAGCTCCGAAAGGCGGGACTATGGCTACACCTTC.

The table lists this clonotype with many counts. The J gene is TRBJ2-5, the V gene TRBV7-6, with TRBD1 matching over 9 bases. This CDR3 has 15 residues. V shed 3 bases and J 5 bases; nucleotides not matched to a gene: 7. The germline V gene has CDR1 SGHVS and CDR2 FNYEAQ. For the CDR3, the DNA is TGTGCCAGCAGCTTCCCCGGGACAGGGACCGAGACCCAGTACTTC. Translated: CASSFPGTGTETQYF.

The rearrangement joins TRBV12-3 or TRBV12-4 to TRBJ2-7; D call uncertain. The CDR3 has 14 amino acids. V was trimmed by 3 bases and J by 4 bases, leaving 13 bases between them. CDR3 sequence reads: CASSFGDGWYEQYF. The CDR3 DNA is TGTGCCAGCAGTTTCGGTGACGGGTGGTACGAGCAGTACTTC.

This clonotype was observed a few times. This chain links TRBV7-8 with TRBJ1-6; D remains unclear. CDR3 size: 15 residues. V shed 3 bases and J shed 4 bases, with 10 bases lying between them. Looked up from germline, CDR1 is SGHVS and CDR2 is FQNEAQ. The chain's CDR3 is CASSFKESYNSPLHF. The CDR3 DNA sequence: TGTGCCAGCAGCTTCAAGGAGTCTTATAATTCACCCCTCCACTTT.

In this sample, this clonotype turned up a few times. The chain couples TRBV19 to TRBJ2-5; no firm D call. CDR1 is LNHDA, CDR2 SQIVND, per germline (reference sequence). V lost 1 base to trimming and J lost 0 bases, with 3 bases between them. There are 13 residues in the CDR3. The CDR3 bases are TGTGCCAGTAGTATAGGCAACCAAGAGACCCAGTACTTC. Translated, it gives CASSIGNQETQYF.

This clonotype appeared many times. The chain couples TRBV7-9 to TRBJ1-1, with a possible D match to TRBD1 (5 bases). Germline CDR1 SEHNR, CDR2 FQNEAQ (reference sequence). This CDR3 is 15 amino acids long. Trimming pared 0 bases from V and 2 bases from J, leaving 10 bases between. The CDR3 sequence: CASSLAGRDNTEAFF. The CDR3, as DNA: TGTGCCAGCAGCTTAGCGGGACGGGATAACACTGAAGCTTTCTTT.

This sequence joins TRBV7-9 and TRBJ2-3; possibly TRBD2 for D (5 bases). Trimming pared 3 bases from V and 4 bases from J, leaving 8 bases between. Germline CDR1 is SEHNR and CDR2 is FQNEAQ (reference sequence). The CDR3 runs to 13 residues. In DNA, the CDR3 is TGTGCCAGCAGCTTGTGGGGAGCAGATACGCAGTATTTT. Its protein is CASSLWGADTQYF.

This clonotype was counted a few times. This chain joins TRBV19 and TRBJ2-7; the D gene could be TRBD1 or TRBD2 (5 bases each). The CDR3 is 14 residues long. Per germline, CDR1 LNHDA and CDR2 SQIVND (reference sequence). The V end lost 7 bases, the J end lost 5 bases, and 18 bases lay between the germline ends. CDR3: CASNVVIGGDEQYV. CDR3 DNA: TGTGCCAGTAATGTGGTCATTGGGGGAGACGAGCAGTACGTC.

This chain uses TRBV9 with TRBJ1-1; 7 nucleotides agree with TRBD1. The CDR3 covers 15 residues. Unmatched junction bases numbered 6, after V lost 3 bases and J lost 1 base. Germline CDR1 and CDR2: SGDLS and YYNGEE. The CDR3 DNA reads TGTGCCAGCAGCGGGGCGACAGGGAAGAACACTGAAGCTTTCTTT. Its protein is CASSGATGKNTEAFF.

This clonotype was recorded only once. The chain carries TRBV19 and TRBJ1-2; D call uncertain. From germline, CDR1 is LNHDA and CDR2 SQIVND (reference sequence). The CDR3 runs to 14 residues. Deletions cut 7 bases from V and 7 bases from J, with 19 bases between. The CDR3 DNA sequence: TGTGCCAGTAACCCCACGATAACAGATTTTGGCTACACCTTC. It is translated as CASNPTITDFGYTF.

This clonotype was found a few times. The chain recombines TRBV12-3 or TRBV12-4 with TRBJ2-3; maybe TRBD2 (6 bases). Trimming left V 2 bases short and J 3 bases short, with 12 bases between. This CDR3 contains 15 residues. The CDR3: CASSLRAAGTDTQYF. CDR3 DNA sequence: TGTGCCAGCAGTTTACGAGCCGCGGGGACAGATACGCAGTATTTT.

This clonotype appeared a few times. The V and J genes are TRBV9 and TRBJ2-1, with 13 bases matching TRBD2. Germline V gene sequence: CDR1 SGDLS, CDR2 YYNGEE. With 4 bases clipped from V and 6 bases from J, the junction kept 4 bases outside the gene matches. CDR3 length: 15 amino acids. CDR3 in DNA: TGTGCCAGCAGCATACTAGCGGGAGGGTTCAATGAGCAGTTCTTC. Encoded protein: CASSILAGGFNEQFF.

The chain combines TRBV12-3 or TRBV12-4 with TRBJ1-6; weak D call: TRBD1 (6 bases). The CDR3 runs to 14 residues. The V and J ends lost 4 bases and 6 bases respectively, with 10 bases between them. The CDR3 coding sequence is TGTGCCAGCAGTTGGGACACCAGTAATTCACCCCTCCACTTT. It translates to CASSWDTSNSPLHF.

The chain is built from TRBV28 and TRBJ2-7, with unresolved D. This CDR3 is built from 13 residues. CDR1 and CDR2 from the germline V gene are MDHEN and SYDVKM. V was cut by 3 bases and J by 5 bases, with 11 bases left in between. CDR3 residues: CASSFTLPHEQYF. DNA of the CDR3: TGTGCCAGCAGTTTTACGCTTCCCCACGAGCAGTACTTC.

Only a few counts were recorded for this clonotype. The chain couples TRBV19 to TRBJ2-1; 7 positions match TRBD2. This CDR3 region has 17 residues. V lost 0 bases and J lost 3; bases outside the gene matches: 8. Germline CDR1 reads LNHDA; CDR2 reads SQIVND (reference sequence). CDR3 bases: TGTGCCAGTAGTATAGATACTCCTAGCGGAGACTACAATGAGCAGTTCTTC. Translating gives CASSIDTPSGDYNEQFF.

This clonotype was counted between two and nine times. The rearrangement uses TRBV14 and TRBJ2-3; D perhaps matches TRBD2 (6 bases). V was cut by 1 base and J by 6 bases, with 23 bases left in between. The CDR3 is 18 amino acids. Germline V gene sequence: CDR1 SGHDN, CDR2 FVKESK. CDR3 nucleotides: TGTGCCAGCAGCCAAGCCTTCGCGAGGAGGGATCGCAGGGATACGCAGTATTTT. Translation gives CASSQAFARRDRRDTQYF.

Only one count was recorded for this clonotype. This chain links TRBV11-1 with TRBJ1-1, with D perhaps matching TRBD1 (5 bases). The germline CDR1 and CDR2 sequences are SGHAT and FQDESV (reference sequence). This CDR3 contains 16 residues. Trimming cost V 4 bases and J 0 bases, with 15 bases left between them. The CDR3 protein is CASSYAPGLVNTEAFF. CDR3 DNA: TGTGCCAGCAGCTACGCACCGGGACTGGTGAACACTGAAGCTTTCTTT.

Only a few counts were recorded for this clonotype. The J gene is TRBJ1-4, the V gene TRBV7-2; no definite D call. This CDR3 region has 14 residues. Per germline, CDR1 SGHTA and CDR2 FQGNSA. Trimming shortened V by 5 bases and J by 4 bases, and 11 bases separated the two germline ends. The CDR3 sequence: CASSRLAYNEKLFF. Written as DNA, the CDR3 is TGTGCCAGCAGCCGCTTGGCCTATAATGAAAAACTGTTTTTT.

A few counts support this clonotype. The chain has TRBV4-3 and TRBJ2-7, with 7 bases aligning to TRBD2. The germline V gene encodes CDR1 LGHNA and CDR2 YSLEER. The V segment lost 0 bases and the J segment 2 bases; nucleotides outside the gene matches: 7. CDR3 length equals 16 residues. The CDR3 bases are TGCGCCAGCAGCCAAGATAGGAGCGGGATGACCTACGAGCAGTACTTC. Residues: CASSQDRSGMTYEQYF.

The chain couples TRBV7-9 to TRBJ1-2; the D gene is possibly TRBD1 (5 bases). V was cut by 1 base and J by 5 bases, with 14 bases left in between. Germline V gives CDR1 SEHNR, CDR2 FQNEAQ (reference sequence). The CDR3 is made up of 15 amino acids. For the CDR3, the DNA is TGTGCCAGCAGCTTAGACGAAAGGGCAGGGTATGGCTACACCTTC. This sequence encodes CASSLDERAGYGYTF.

CDR3 nucleotide sequence: TGTGCCACCGGCGACTACAATGAGCAGTTCTTC. It specifies CATGDYNEQFF. The rearrangement joins TRBV15 to TRBJ2-1; D remains ambiguous. Germline V gene sequence: CDR1 LNHNV, CDR2 YYDKDF (reference sequence). The germline V and J ends were trimmed by 8 bases and 3 bases, with 5 bases remaining between them. This CDR3 comprises 11 residues.

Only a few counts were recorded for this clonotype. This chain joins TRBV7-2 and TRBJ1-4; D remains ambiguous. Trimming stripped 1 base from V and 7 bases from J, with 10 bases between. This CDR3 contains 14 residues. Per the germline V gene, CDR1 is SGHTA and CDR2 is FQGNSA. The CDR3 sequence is CASSLEVTGEKLFF. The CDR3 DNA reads TGTGCCAGCAGCTTAGAGGTCACCGGTGAAAAACTGTTTTTT.

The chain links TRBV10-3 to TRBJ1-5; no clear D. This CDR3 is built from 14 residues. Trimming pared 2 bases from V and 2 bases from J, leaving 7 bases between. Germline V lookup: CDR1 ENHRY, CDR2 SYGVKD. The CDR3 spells CAISEIDGNQPQHF. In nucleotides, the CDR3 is TGTGCCATCAGTGAGATAGATGGCAATCAGCCCCAGCATTTT.

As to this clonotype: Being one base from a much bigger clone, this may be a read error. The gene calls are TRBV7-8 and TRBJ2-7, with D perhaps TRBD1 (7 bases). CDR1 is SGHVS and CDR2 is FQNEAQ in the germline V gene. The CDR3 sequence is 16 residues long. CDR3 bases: TGTGCCAGCAGCGCCCGACAGGGAGGCTTTTCTTACGAGCAGAACTTC. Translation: CASSARQGGFSYEQNF.